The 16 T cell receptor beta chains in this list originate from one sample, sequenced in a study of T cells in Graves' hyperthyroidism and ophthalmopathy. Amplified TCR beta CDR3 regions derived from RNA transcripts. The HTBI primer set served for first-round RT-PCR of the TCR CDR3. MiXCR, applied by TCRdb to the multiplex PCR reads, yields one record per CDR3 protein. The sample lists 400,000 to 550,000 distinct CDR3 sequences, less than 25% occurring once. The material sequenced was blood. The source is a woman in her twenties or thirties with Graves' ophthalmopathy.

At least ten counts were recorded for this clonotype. The DNA of the CDR3 is TGTGCCAGCAGTTTAGTAGGGGGCGCAAGGCCTAACTATGGCTACACCTTC. It specifies CASSLVGGARPNYGYTF. The chain employs TRBV27 and TRBJ1-2; 7 nucleotides match TRBD1. Germline loops: CDR1 MNHEY, CDR2 SMNVEV (reference sequence). The CDR3 is 17 residues long. Trimming cost V 2 bases and J 0 bases; bases outside gene matches: 9.

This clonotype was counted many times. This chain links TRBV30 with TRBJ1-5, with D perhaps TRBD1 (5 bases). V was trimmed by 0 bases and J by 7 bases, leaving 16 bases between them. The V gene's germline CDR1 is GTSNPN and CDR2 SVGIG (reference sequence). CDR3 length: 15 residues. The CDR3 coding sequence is TGTGCCTGGAGTGTAAGCTGGGGTTCAGGGCAGCCCCAGCATTTT. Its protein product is CAWSVSWGSGQPQHF.

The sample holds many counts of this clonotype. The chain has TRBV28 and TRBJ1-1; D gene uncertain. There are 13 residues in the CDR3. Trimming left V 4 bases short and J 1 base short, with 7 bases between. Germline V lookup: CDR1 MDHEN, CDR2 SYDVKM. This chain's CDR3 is CASSSWANTEAFF. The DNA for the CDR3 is TGTGCCAGCAGTTCCTGGGCGAACACTGAAGCTTTCTTT.

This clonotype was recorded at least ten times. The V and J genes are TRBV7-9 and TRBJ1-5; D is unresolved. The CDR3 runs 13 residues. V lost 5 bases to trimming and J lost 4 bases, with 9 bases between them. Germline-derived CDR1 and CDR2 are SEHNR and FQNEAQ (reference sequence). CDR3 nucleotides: TGTGCCAGCAGCCCCCAAGATAATCAGCCCCAGCATTTT. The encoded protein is CASSPQDNQPQHF.

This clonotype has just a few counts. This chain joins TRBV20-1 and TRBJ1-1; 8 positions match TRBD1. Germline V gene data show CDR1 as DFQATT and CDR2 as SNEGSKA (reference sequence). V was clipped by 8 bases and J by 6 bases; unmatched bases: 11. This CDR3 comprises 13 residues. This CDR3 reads CSSNDRGRPEAFF. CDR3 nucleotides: TGCAGTTCGAACGACAGGGGCCGGCCTGAAGCTTTCTTT.

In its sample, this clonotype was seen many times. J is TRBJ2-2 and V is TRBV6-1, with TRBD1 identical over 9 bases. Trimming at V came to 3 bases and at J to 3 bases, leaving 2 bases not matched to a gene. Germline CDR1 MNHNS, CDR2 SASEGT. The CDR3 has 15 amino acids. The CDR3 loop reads CASSEGTGYTGELFF. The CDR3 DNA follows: TGTGCCAGCAGTGAGGGGACAGGGTACACCGGGGAGCTGTTTTTT.

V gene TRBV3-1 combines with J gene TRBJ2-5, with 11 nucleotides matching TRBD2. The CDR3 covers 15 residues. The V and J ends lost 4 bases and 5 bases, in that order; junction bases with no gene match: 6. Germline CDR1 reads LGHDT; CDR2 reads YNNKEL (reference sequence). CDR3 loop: CASSPRSGGAETQYF. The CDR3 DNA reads TGTGCCAGCAGCCCCCGTAGCGGGGGGGCCGAGACCCAGTACTTC.

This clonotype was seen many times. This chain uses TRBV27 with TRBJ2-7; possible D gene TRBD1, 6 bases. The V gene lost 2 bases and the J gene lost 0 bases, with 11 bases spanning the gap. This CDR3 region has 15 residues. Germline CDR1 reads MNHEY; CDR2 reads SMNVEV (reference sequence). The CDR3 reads CASSLVQGSSYEQYF. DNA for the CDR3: TGTGCCAGCAGTTTAGTTCAGGGGAGCTCCTACGAGCAGTACTTC.

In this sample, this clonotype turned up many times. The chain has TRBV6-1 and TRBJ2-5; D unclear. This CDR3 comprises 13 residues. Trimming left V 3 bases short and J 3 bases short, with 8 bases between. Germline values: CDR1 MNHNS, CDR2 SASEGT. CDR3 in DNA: TGTGCCAGCAGTGATCCTCTAGAAGAGACCCAGTACTTC. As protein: CASSDPLEETQYF.

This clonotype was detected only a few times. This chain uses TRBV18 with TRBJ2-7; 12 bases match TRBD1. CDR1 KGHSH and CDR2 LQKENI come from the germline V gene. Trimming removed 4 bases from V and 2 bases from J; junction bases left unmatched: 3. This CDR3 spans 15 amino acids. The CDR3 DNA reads TGTGCCAGCTCACGGGGACAGGGGGCCCCCTACGAGCAGTACTTC. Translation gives CASSRGQGAPYEQYF.

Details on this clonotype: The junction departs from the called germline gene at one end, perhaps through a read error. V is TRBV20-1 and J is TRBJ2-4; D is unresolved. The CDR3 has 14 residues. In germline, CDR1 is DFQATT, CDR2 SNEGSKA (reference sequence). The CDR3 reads CSAVALLAKNIKYF. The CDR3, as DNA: TGCAGTGCTGTAGCCCTGTTAGCCAAAAACATTAAGTACTTC.

This chain's CDR3 is CASSIREGRETQYF. The CDR3 DNA is TGTGCCAGTAGTATACGGGAAGGGAGAGAGACCCAGTACTTC. V and J are TRBV19 and TRBJ2-5, with D possibly being TRBD2 (5 bases). The CDR3 extends over 14 amino acids. Germline V gene data show CDR1 as LNHDA and CDR2 as SQIVND (reference sequence). V lost 2 bases and J 4 bases, leaving 11 bases between the germline ends.

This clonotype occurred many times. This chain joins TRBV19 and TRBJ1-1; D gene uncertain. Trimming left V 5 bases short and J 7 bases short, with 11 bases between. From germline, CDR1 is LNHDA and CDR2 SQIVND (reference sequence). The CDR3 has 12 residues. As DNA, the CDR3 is TGTGCCAGTAGTCAGGCAGGCCATGAAGCTTTCTTT. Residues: CASSQAGHEAFF.

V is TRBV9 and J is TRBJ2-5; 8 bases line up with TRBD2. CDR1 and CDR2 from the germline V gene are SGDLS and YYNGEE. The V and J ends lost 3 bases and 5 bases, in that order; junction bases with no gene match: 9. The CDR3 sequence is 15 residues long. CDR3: CASSASGGAKETQYF. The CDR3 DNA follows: TGTGCCAGCAGCGCCAGCGGGGGAGCCAAGGAGACCCAGTACTTC.

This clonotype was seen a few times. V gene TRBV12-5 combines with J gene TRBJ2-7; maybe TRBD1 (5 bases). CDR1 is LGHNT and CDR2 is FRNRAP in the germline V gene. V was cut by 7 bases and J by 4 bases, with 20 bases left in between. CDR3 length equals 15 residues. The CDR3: CASAPPQGFLYEQYF. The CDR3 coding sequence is TGTGCTAGTGCTCCCCCCCAGGGTTTTTTGTACGAGCAGTACTTC.

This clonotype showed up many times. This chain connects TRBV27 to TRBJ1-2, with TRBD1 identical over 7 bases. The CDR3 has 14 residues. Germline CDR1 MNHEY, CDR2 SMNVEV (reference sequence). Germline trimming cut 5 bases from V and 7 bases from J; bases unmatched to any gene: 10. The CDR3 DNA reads TGTGCCAGCAGTCACCGACAGGGTCCACTTGGCTACACCTTC. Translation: CASSHRQGPLGYTF.